One sample yielded the 8 T cell receptor beta chains listed below, sequenced in a study of OX40 agonist ivuxolimab in advanced cancers. The repertoire was sequenced with immunoSEQ multiplex PCR; TCRdb's copy has only in-frame clones and lacks some. Of about 62,000 clones listed, 75% to 90% were seen once; the top ten hold 4%. The specimen comprised CD4+ or CD8+ T cells sorted from blood, sampled in a trial of the OX40 agonist ivuxolimab. All receptors derive from an adult with an advanced solid tumor such as melanoma, head and neck, liver or kidney cancer.

V usage is TRBV6-6 and J usage is TRBJ2-7; TRBD1 agrees at 8 bases. The CDR3 consists of 14 residues. Germline V CDR1 and CDR2: MNHNY, SVGAGI (reference sequence). The trim removed 6 bases at V and 2 bases at J, leaving 6 bases unmatched. The CDR3 spells CASRDRVGTYEQYF. Written as DNA, the CDR3 is TGTGCCAGCAGGGACAGGGTAGGCACCTACGAGCAGTACTTC.

V usage is TRBV7-9 and J usage is TRBJ1-5; 7 positions match TRBD1. This CDR3 comprises 18 residues. Germline V gene lookup returns CDR1 SEHNR and CDR2 FQNEAQ (reference sequence). J gave up 1 base and V 1 base, and 10 bases lay outside the gene matches. CDR3 sequence reads: CASSLGWGQGESNQPQHF. The DNA of the CDR3 is TGTGCCAGCAGCTTAGGGTGGGGCCAGGGGGAGAGCAATCAGCCCCAGCATTTT.

There are a few counts of this clone. The genes are TRBV28 and TRBJ1-6; D unclear. The ends were cut back, 4 bases at V and 11 bases at J, with 12 bases in the middle. The germline CDR1 and CDR2 sequences are MDHEN and SYDVKM. The CDR3 totals 13 residues. CDR3 sequence reads: CASSSDHWAPLHF. For the CDR3, the DNA is TGTGCCAGCAGTTCAGACCACTGGGCACCCCTCCACTTT.

The chain carries TRBV5-6 and TRBJ2-7; D is unresolved. Between the trimmed V and J ends, which lost 1 base and 3 bases, there was a span of 8 bases. This CDR3 has 13 residues. Germline CDR1 and CDR2: SGHDT and YYEEEE. The CDR3, as DNA: TGTGCCAGCAGCTTGCAACTGAACTACGAGCAGTACTTC. It encodes CASSLQLNYEQYF.

V and J are TRBV2 and TRBJ2-1; D remains unclear. The CDR3 is made up of 14 amino acids. Trimming left V 7 bases short and J 8 bases short, with 18 bases between. CDR1 is SNHLY and CDR2 is FYNNEI in the germline V gene. The chain's CDR3 is CASKDGRIGYEQFF. The CDR3 DNA sequence: TGTGCCAGCAAAGATGGGCGGATCGGTTATGAGCAGTTCTTC.

The table lists this clone with a count of one. The J gene is TRBJ2-1, the V gene TRBV7-9, with D perhaps matching TRBD2 (5 bases). Per the germline V gene, CDR1 is SEHNR and CDR2 is FQNEAQ (reference sequence). The length of the CDR3 is 17 residues. Trimming shortened V by 4 bases and J by 0 bases, and 16 bases separated the two germline ends. CDR3: CASSSSPGRGSYNEQFF. The CDR3 region has the DNA TGTGCCAGCAGCTCCTCCCCGGGTCGGGGCTCCTACAATGAGCAGTTCTTC.

This clone has a single count. V usage is TRBV18 and J usage is TRBJ2-1; D possibly matches TRBD1 or TRBD2 (5 bases each). This CDR3 is 15 amino acids long. CDR1 is KGHSH, CDR2 LQKENI, per germline. Trimming pared 2 bases from V and 6 bases from J, leaving 14 bases between. CDR3 nucleotide sequence: TGTGCCAGCTCACCAGAGGGGACCTTTGGCAATGAGCAGTTCTTC. This codes for CASSPEGTFGNEQFF.

The V gene is TRBV5-5, the J gene TRBJ2-7; tentatively, D is TRBD1 (5 bases). This CDR3 spans 13 amino acids. Germline lookup yields CDR1 SGHKS and CDR2 YYEKEE (reference sequence). Trimming pared 5 bases from V and 7 bases from J, leaving 16 bases between. As DNA, the CDR3 is TGTGCCAGCAGTTCCATAAGGGGTGGAGAGCAGTACTTC. It yields the protein CASSSIRGGEQYF.